This T cell receptor beta chain was sequenced during a study of beta chain features in type 1 diabetes. What was sequenced were expressed TCRB transcripts, since all of the isolated RNA had been reverse transcribed. Sequenced by immunoSEQ multiplex PCR; TCRdb stores in-frame clones only, minus some. The repertoire includes about 200,000 clones, approximately 11% of them detected once, and less than 1.5% sits in the top ten. Isolation of CD4+ naive, central memory, regulatory and stem cell-like memory cells was achieved by sorting via CD45RO/CCR7/CD25/CD127/CD95/CD27. The sequenced sample was central memory CD4+ T cells from blood. The TCR sequence derives from a man younger than 30 in good health.

The CDR3 sequence: CASIRGGAFWSEQFF. The DNA for the CDR3 is TGTGCCAGCATCCGAGGGGGGGCGTTTTGGAGTGAGCAGTTCTTC. The J gene is TRBJ2-1, the V gene TRBV6-1; the D gene is possibly TRBD2 (7 bases). Trimming removed 7 bases from V and 9 bases from J, with 22 bases in between. The CDR3 extends over 15 amino acids. CDR1 and CDR2 from the germline V gene are MNHNS and SASEGT.